This T cell receptor beta chain is from a study of blood T cells in healthy people across ages. V lost 8 bases to trimming and J lost 5 bases; unmatched junction nucleotides: 2. The CDR3 covers 12 residues. Germline-derived CDR1 and CDR2 are MGHDK and SYGVNS. A J-beta primer mix and a sample-barcoded 5' primer were used in a second PCR of roughly 7 to 12 cycles. TCRdb re-derived calls from the 5' RACE reads in MiXCR, one entry per CDR3 protein. The table shows some 760,000 distinct CDR3 sequences, with approximately 25% occurring only once. These data also featured in a second study, about T cells of mothers and their children.

The chain carries TRBV25-1 and TRBJ2-2, with 7 bases matching TRBD1. The sequenced material came from blood. The sequence was collected from a boy younger than 18 in good health. The DNA for the CDR3 is TGTGCCAGCCTACAGGGGACCGGGGAGCTGTTTTTT. This codes for CASLQGTGELFF.